This passage covers 19 T cell receptor beta chains from one sample sequenced in a study of blood T cell repertoires in COVID-19. Clones were sequenced by immunoSEQ multiplex PCR, and TCRdb holds only the in-frame ones, with some missing. The sample lists some 80,000 clones, around 86% occurring once. The sequenced sample was peripheral blood. The source of these receptors is a human donor in a cohort sampled during active COVID-19.

This rearrangement joins TRBV19 to TRBJ2-2; a weak D match, TRBD1 (5 bases). V was cut by 10 bases and J by 3 bases, with 15 bases left in between. There are 14 residues in the CDR3. Looked up from germline, CDR1 is LNHDA and CDR2 is SQIVND (reference sequence). The CDR3 nucleotides read TGTGCCACCAGACGACAGTGGGACACCGGGGAGCTGTTTTTT. As protein: CATRRQWDTGELFF.

The chain links TRBV6-5 to TRBJ1-5, with TRBD1 matching 10 bases. The CDR3 is 15 amino acids. V shed 4 bases, J shed 6 bases, and the junction held 6 bases outside the gene matches. CDR1 and CDR2 from the germline V gene are MNHEY and SVGAGI. DNA for the CDR3: TGTGCCAGCAGTTTGGACAGGGGGACAACTCAGCCCCAGCATTTT. As protein: CASSLDRGTTQPQHF.

The V gene is TRBV18, the J gene TRBJ2-2, with D perhaps TRBD2 (5 bases). The CDR3 length is 15 residues. Trimming stripped 1 base from V and 7 bases from J, with 13 bases between. CDR1 is KGHSH and CDR2 is LQKENI in the germline V gene. CDR3 sequence reads: CASSPRRVENGELFF. CDR3 coding DNA: TGTGCCAGCTCACCACGGCGGGTCGAAAACGGGGAGCTGTTTTTT.

This clone is a singleton in its sample. This rearrangement joins TRBV5-3 to TRBJ2-2; TRBD2 is a possible D gene (5 bases). TRBV5-3 is designated an ORF whose function remains uncertain. With 2 bases removed from V and 8 bases from J, the gap between germline ends came to 13 bases. The CDR3 covers 14 residues. CDR3 protein: CARSFPAREGELFF. The CDR3 DNA sequence: TGTGCCAGAAGCTTTCCCGCGAGGGAGGGGGAGCTGTTTTTT.

The chain uses TRBV6-5 and TRBJ2-2; D gene unclear. Deletions cut 6 bases from V and 5 bases from J, with 7 bases between. This CDR3 is 12 amino acids long. Germline CDR1 is MNHEY and CDR2 is SVGAGI. CDR3 in DNA: TGTGCCAGCAGGCAGGTGACCGGGGAGCTGTTTTTT. Protein product: CASRQVTGELFF.

The chain uses TRBV18 and TRBJ1-5, with D unclear. The CDR3 length is 15 residues. V lost 6 bases and J lost 4, with 16 bases in between. CDR1 is KGHSH, CDR2 LQKENI, per germline. DNA for the CDR3: TGTGCCAGCTCCCTAGAGAGAGACCGAAATCAGCCCCAGCATTTT. This gives the protein CASSLERDRNQPQHF.

The rearrangement joins TRBV10-2 to TRBJ1-1, with 7 positions matching TRBD1. Trimming at V came to 4 bases and at J to 4 bases, leaving 3 bases not matched to a gene. Germline V gene lookup returns CDR1 WSHSY and CDR2 SAAADI. The CDR3 contains 13 residues. CDR3 in amino acids: CASSAGGSTEAFF. The CDR3 DNA sequence: TGCGCCAGCAGTGCAGGGGGGAGCACTGAAGCTTTCTTT.

In this sample, this clone turned up a few times. This chain joins TRBV2 and TRBJ1-5; 8 positions agree with TRBD1. Germline V gene data show CDR1 as SNHLY and CDR2 as FYNNEI. The length of the CDR3 is 13 residues. V was pared by 11 bases and J by 6 bases, with 9 bases of the junction left unmatched. Here the CDR3 reads CASTGELGQPQHF. As DNA, the CDR3 is TGTGCCTCGACAGGGGAGTTAGGTCAGCCCCAGCATTTT.

The gene calls are TRBV7-8 and TRBJ1-5; D possibly corresponds to TRBD1 (6 bases). Germline V gene data show CDR1 as SGHVS and CDR2 as FQNEAQ. Trimming removed 5 bases from V and 3 bases from J, with 29 bases in between. The CDR3 has 20 residues. The CDR3 loop reads CASSAAQVGHTPESNQPQHF. CDR3 in DNA: TGTGCCAGCAGCGCCGCGCAAGTGGGACATACCCCTGAATCCAATCAGCCCCAGCATTTT.

The chain couples TRBV3-1 (or the pseudogene TRBV3-2) to TRBJ2-7, with 10 positions matching TRBD2. CDR1 LGHDT and CDR2 YNNKEL come from the germline V gene (reference sequence). V shed 1 base, J shed 5 bases, and the junction held 17 bases outside the gene matches. This CDR3 is built from 19 residues. The CDR3 reads CASSQALQLSSGRSDEQYF. The CDR3 DNA sequence: TGTGCCAGCAGCCAAGCGCTCCAGCTCTCTAGCGGGAGATCGGACGAGCAGTACTTC.

The J gene is TRBJ2-7, the V gene TRBV7-8; 8 bases match TRBD2. Unmatched junction bases numbered 7, after V lost 7 bases and J lost 2 bases. The CDR3 runs 14 residues. Germline V gene data show CDR1 as SGHVS and CDR2 as FQNEAQ. The CDR3 DNA reads as TGTGCCAGCAATAGGGTAGCGGGACCCTACGAGCAGTACTTC. Translated, it gives CASNRVAGPYEQYF.

The V and J genes are TRBV6-5 and TRBJ2-7; 8 nucleotides align to TRBD2. CDR3 length: 16 residues. Trimming took 0 bases from V and 3 from J; bases not matched to a gene: 7. Germline lookup yields CDR1 MNHEY and CDR2 SVGAGI. This CDR3 reads CASSYSRGGRSYEQYF. The CDR3 DNA reads as TGTGCCAGCAGTTACTCTCGGGGGGGCAGGAGCTACGAGCAGTACTTC.

The chain employs TRBV18 and TRBJ2-1; TRBD2 matches 7 bases. This CDR3 region has 16 residues. V was pared by 6 bases and J by 1 base, with 9 bases of the junction left unmatched. Germline assignment: CDR1 KGHSH and CDR2 LQKENI. CDR3 loop: CASSPSTSWSYNEQFF. CDR3 DNA sequence: TGTGCCAGCTCCCCTTCGACTAGCTGGTCCTACAATGAGCAGTTCTTC.

The chain employs TRBV6-5 and TRBJ1-6, with D unclear. This CDR3 contains 14 residues. Germline CDR1 MNHEY, CDR2 SVGAGI. The germline V and J ends were trimmed by 0 bases and 11 bases, with 11 bases remaining between them. Here the CDR3 DNA reads TGTGCCAGCAGTTACTCGATGGCCGTCCCACCCCTCCACTTT. This gives the protein CASSYSMAVPPLHF.

The chain carries TRBV3-1 (or the pseudogene TRBV3-2) and TRBJ2-1, with 9 bases lining up with TRBD2. The CDR3 contains 13 residues. J lost 8 bases, V lost 1 base, and 0 bases had no gene match. Germline V gene lookup returns CDR1 LGHDT and CDR2 YNNKEL (reference sequence). DNA of the CDR3: TGTGCCAGCAGCCAAGGGACTAGCGATGAGCAGTTCTTC. It yields the protein CASSQGTSDEQFF.

The V call is TRBV24-1, the J call TRBJ2-1; 7 nucleotides line up with TRBD2. Germline V lookup: CDR1 KGHDR, CDR2 SFDVKD. This CDR3 has 15 residues. With V trimmed by 0 bases and J by 6 bases, 4 bases remained unmatched. The CDR3: CATSDLRTSANEQFF. In DNA form, the CDR3 reads TGTGCCACCAGTGATTTGAGGACTAGTGCCAATGAGCAGTTCTTC.

The J gene is TRBJ2-3, the V gene TRBV11-1; TRBD1 matches 10 bases. This CDR3 spans 16 amino acids. V dropped 6 bases and J dropped 2; count of bases not matched to a gene: 8. In germline, CDR1 is SGHAT, CDR2 FQDESV (reference sequence). CDR3 sequence: CASRRGDRGFTDTQYF. In nucleotides, the CDR3 is TGTGCCAGCAGGCGAGGGGACAGGGGCTTCACAGATACGCAGTATTTT.

The chain couples TRBV7-3 to TRBJ2-7; tentatively, D is TRBD2 (5 bases). The CDR3 consists of 15 residues. Germline loops: CDR1 SGHTA, CDR2 FQGTGA. Between the trimmed V and J ends, which lost 3 bases and 1 base, there was a span of 13 bases. Here the CDR3 reads CASSLDAGLSYEQYF. In nucleotides, the CDR3 is TGTGCCAGCAGCTTGGACGCGGGCTTGTCCTACGAGCAGTACTTC.

The CDR3 region has the DNA TGTGCCTGGAGTGTACGGACAGCAGACAATGAGCAGTTCTTC. Translated: CAWSVRTADNEQFF. This chain joins TRBV30 and TRBJ2-1; D perhaps matches TRBD1 (6 bases). The length of the CDR3 is 14 residues. Germline V gene sequence: CDR1 GTSNPN, CDR2 SVGIG (reference sequence). Trimming cost V 0 bases and J 5 bases, with 11 bases left between them.